The clone carrying this T cell receptor beta chain has a handful of counts. The V gene's germline CDR1 is MNHEY and CDR2 SVGEGT. The CDR3 length is 12 residues. V was cut by 7 bases and J by 7 bases, with 12 bases left in between. Using its own MiXCR run on the RT-PCR reads, TCRdb lists one record per CDR3 protein. The sample lists about 540,000 distinct CDR3 sequences; around a quarter were seen once. These data come from a study of response to subunit inactivated influenza vaccine. This sample was also put to use in a study of T cells expressing NK-cell markers. According to that study: 5'RACE template switching with UMIs produced the TCR beta cDNA.

This sequence joins TRBV6-2 or TRBV6-3 and TRBJ2-3, with a tentative D call TRBD2 (5 bases). Sequenced here: CD4+ T cells sorted from PBMCs, sampled approximately 12 days after vaccination. The receptor was isolated from a man in his fifties or sixties who received an inactivated influenza vaccine. CDR3 DNA: TGTGCCAGCAACGAGGGTTCGCATACGCAGTATTTT. It codes for CASNEGSHTQYF.